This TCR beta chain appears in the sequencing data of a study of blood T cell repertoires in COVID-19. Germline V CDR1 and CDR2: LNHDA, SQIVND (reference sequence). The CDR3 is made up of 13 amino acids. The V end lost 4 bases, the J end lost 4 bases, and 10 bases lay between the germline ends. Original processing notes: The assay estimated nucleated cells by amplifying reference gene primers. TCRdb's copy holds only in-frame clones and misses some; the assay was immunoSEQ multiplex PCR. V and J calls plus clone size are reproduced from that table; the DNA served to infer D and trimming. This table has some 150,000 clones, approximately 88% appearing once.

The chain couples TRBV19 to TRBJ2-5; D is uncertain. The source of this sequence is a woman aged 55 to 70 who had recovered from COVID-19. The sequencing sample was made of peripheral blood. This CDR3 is CASSTTRGETQYF. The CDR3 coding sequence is TGTGCCAGTAGTACCACGAGAGGAGAGACCCAGTACTTC. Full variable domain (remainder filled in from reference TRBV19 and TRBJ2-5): DGGITQSPKYLFRKEGQNVTLSCEQNLNHDAMYWYRQDPGQGLRLIYYSQIVNDFQKGDIAEGYSVSREKKESFPLTVTSAQKNPTAFYLCASSTTRGETQYFGPGTRLLVL.